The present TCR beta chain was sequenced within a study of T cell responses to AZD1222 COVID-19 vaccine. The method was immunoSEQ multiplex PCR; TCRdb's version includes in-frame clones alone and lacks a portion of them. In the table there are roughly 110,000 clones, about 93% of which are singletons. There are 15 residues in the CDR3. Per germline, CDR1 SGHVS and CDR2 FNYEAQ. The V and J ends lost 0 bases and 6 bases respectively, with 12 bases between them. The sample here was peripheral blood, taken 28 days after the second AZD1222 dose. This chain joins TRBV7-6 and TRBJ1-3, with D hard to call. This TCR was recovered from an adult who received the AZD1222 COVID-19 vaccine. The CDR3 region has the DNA TGTGCCAGCAGCTTAGCGTCGGGCCAATTAAACACCATATATTTT. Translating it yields CASSLASGQLNTIYF.